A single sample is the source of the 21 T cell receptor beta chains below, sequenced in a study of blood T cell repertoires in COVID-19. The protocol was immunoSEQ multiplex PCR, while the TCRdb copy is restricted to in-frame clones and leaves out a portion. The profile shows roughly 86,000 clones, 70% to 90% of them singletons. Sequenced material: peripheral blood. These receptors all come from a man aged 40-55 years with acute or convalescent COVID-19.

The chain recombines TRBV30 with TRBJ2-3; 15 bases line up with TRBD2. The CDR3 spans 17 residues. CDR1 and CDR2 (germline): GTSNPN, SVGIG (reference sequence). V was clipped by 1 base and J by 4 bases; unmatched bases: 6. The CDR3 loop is CAWSGGTSGRRADTQYF. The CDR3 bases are TGTGCCTGGAGTGGAGGGACTAGCGGGAGGCGGGCAGATACGCAGTATTTT.

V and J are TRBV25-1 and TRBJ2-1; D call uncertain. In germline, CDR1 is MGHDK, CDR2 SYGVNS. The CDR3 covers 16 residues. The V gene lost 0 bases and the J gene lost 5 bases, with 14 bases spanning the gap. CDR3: CASSEYKLISDNEQFF. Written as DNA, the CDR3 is TGTGCCAGCAGTGAATATAAGCTCATCAGCGACAATGAGCAGTTCTTC.

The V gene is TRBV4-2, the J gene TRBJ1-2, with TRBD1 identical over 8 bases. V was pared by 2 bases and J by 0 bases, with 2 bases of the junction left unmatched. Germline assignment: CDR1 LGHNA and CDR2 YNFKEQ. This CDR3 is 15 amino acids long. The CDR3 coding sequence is TGTGCCAGCAGCCAACAGACAGGGGCTAACTATGGCTACACCTTC. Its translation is CASSQQTGANYGYTF.

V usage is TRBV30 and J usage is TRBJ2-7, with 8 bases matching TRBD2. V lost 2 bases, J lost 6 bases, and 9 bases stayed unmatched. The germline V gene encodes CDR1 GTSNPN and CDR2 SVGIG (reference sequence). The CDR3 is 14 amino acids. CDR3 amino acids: CAWSLGLEIGEQYF. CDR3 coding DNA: TGTGCCTGGAGTTTGGGACTAGAAATAGGCGAGCAGTACTTC.

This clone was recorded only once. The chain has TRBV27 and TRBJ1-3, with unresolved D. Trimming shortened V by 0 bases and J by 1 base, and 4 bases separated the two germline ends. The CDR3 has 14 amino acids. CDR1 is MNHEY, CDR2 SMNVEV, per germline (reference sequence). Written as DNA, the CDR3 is TGTGCCAGCAGTTTATCAGCTTCTGGAAACACCATATATTTT. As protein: CASSLSASGNTIYF.

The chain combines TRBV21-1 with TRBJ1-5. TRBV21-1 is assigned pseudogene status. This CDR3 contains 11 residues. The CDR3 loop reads CARGWNQPQHF. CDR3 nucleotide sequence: TGTGCCCGGGGATGGAATCAGCCCCAGCATTTT.

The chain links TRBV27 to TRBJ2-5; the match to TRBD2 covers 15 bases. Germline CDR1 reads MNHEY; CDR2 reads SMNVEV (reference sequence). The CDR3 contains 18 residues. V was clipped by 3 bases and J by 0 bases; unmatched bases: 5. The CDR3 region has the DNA TGTGCCAGCAGTTTCCGGGGGACTAGCGGGAGGAACCAAGAGACCCAGTACTTC. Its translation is CASSFRGTSGRNQETQYF.

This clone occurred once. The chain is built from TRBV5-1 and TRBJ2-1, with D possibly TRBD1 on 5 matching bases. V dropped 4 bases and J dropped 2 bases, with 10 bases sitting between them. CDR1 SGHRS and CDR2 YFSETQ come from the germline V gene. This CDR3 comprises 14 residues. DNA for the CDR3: TGCGCCAGCAGCCCGACAGATACCTACAATGAGCAGTTCTTC. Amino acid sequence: CASSPTDTYNEQFF.

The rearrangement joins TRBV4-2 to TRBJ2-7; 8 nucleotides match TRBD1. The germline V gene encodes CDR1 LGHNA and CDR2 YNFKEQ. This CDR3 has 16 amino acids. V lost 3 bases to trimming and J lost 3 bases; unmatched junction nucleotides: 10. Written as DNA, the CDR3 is TGTGCCAGCAGCCATCTCTCGGGACAGGAAAGCTACGAGCAGTACTTC. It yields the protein CASSHLSGQESYEQYF.

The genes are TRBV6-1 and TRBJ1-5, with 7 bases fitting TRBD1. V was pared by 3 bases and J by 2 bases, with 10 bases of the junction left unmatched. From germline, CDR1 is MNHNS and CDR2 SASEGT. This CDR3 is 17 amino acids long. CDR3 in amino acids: CASSETTGNYRNQPQHF. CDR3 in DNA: TGTGCCAGCAGTGAGACGACAGGGAATTATCGCAATCAGCCCCAGCATTTT.

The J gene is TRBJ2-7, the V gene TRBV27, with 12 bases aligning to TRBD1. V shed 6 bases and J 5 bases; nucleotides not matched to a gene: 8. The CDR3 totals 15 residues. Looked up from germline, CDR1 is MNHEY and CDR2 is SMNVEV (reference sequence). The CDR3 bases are TGTGCCAGCAGACACCGGGACAGGGGGCTGGACGAGCAGTACTTC. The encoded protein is CASRHRDRGLDEQYF.

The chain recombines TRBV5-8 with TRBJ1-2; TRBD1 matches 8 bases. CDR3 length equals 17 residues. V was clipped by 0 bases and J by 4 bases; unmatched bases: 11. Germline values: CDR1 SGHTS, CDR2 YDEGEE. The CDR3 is CASSLALSRGLRYGYTF. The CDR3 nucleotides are TGTGCCAGCAGCTTGGCCTTGTCCAGGGGGCTTCGCTATGGCTACACCTTC.

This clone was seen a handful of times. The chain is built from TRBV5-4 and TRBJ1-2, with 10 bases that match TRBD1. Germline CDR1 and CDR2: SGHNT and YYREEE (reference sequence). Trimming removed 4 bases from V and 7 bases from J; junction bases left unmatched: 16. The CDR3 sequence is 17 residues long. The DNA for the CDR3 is TGTGCCAGCAGCAAGGCGAGTATGACAGGGGGCGCGGTTGGCTACACCTTC. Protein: CASSKASMTGGAVGYTF.

DNA for the CDR3: TGCGCCAGCAGCCCCAGAGGAGAGAATGAAAAACTGTTTTTT. Protein sequence: CASSPRGENEKLFF. This chain uses TRBV4-3 with TRBJ1-4; no clear D. CDR1 is LGHNA, CDR2 YSLEER, per germline. With 4 bases removed from V and 5 bases from J, the gap between germline ends came to 11 bases. This CDR3 contains 14 residues.

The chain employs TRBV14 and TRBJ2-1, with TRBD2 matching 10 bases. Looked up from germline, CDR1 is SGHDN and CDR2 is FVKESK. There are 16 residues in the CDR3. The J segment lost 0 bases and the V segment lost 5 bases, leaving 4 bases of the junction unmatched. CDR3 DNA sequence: TGTGCCAGCAGCTCGAGCGGGAGGGGCTCCTACAATGAGCAGTTCTTC. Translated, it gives CASSSSGRGSYNEQFF.

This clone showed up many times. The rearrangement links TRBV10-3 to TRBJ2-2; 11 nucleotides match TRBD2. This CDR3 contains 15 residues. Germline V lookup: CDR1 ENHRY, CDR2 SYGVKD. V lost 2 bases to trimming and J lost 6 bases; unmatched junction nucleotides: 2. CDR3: CAISEASGGSGELFF. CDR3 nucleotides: TGTGCCATCAGTGAGGCTAGCGGGGGGTCCGGGGAGCTGTTTTTT.

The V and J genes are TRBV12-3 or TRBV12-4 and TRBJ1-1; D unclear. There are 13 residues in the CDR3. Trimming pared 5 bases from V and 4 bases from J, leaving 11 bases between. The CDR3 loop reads CASSRGYGTEAFF. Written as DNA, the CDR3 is TGTGCCAGCAGTCGGGGTTATGGCACTGAAGCTTTCTTT.

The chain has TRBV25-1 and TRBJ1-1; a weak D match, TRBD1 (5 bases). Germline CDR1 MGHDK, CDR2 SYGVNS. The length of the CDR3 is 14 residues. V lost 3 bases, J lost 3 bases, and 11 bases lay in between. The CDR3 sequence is CASSDPGLDTEAFF. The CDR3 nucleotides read TGTGCCAGCAGTGACCCGGGACTTGACACTGAAGCTTTCTTT.

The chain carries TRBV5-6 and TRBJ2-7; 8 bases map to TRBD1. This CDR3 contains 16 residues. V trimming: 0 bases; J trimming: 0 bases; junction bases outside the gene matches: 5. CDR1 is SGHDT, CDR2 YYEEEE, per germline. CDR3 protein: CASSLGTGSSSYEQYF. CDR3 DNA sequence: TGTGCCAGCAGCTTGGGGACAGGGAGCAGCTCCTACGAGCAGTACTTC.

The CDR3 bases are TGTGCCAGCAGCTTTCAGGGAGGTGGCGGGACCCAGTACTTC. It yields the protein CASSFQGGGGTQYF. The chain uses TRBV7-9 and TRBJ2-5; tentatively, D is TRBD2 (6 bases). The CDR3 has 14 amino acids. With 3 bases removed from V and 7 bases from J, the gap between germline ends came to 15 bases. Germline loops: CDR1 SEHNR, CDR2 FQNEAQ (reference sequence).

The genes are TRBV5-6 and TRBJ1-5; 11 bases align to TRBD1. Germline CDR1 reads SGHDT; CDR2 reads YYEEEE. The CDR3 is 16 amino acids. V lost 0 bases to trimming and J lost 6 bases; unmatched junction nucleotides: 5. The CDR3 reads CASSLARDRGVQPQHF. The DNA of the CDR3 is TGTGCCAGCAGCTTGGCCAGGGACAGGGGGGTTCAGCCCCAGCATTTT.